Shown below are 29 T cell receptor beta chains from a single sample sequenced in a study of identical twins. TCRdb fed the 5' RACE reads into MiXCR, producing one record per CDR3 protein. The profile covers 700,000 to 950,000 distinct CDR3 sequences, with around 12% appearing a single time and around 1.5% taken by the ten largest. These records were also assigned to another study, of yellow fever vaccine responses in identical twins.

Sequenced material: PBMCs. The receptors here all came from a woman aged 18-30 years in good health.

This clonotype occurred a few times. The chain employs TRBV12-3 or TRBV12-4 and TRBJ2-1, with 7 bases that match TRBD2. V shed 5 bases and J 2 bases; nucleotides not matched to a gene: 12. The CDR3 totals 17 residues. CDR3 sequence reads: CASSPYRLASAYNEQFF. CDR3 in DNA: TGTGCCAGCAGTCCCTACCGACTAGCTTCAGCCTACAATGAGCAGTTCTTC.

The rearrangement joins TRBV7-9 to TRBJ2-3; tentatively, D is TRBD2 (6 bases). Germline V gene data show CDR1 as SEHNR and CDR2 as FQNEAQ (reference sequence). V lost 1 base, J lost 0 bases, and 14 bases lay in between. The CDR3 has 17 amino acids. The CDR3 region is CASSLVGLASSTDTQYF. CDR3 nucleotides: TGTGCCAGCAGCTTAGTAGGTCTAGCGTCTAGCACAGATACGCAGTATTTT.

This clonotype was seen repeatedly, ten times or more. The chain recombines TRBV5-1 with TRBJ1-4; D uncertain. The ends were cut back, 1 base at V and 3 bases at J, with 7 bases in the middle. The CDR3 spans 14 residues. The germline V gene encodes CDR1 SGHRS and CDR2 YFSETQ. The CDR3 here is CASSLRTANEKLFF. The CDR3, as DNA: TGCGCCAGCAGCTTGAGGACTGCTAATGAAAAACTGTTTTTT.

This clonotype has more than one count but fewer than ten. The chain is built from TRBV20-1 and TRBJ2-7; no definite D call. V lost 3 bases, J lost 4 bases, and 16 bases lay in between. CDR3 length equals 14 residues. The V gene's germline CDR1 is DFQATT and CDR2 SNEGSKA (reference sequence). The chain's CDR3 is CSASRGQAGYEQYV. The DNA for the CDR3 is TGCAGTGCTAGTCGCGGCCAGGCTGGATACGAGCAGTACGTC.

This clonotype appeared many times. CDR3 protein: CASSLVPGGNTEAFF. In nucleotides, the CDR3 is TGTGCCAGCAGCTTAGTGCCCGGGGGTAACACTGAAGCTTTCTTT. The rearrangement links TRBV7-8 to TRBJ1-1; a possible D gene is TRBD1 (5 bases). Looked up from germline, CDR1 is SGHVS and CDR2 is FQNEAQ. This CDR3 is built from 15 residues. The V and J ends lost 1 base and 2 bases respectively, with 11 bases between them.

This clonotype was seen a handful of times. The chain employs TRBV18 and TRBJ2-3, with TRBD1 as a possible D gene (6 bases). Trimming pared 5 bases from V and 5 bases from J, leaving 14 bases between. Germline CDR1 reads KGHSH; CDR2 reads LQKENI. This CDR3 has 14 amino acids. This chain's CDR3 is CASSVAGVVDTQYF. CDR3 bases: TGTGCCAGCTCAGTCGCAGGGGTGGTAGATACGCAGTATTTT. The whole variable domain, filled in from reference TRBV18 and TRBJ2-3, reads NAGVMQNPRHLVRRRGQEARLRCSPMKGHSHVYWYRQLPEEGLKFMVYLQKENIIDESGMPKERFSAEFPKEGPSILRIQQVVRGDSAAYFCASSVAGVVDTQYFGPGTRLTVL.

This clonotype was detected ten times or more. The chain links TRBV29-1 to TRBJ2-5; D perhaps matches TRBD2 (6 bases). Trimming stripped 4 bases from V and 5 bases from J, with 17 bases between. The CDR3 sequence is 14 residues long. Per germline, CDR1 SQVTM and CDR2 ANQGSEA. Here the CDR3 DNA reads TGCAGCGTTGGTAGACAGACGAGCGGGGAGACCCAGTACTTC. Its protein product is CSVGRQTSGETQYF.

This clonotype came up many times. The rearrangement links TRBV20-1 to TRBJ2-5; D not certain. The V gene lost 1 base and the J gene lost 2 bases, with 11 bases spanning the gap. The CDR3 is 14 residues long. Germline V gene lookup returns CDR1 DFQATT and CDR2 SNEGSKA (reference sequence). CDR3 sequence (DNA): TGCAGTGCTAGAGCCCGGACGCAACAAGAGACCCAGTACTTC. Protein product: CSARARTQQETQYF.

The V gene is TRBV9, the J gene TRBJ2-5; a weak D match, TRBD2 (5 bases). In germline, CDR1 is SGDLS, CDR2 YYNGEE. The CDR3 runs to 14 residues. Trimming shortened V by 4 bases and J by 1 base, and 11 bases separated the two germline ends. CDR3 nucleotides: TGTGCCAGCAGCCCAGTGGCGGGCCAAGAGACCCAGTACTTC. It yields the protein CASSPVAGQETQYF.

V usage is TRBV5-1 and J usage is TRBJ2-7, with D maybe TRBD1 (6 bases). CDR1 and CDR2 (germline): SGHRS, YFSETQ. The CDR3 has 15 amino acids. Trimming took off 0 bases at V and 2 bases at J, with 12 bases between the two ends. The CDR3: CASSLEQGHPYEQYF. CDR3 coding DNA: TGCGCCAGCAGCTTGGAACAGGGTCACCCCTACGAGCAGTACTTC.

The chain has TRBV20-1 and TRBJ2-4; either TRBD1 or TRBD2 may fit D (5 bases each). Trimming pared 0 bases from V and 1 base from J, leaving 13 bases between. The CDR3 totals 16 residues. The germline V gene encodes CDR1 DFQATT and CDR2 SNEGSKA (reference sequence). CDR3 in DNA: TGCAGTGCTAGAGATTTCGGGGCGCGGGCCAAAAACATTCAGTACTTC. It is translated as CSARDFGARAKNIQYF.

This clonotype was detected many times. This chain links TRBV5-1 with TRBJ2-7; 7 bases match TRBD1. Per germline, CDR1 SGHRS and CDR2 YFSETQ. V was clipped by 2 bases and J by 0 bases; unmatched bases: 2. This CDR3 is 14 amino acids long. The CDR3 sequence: CASSFRTGSYEQYF. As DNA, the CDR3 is TGCGCCAGCAGCTTCCGGACAGGCTCCTACGAGCAGTACTTC.

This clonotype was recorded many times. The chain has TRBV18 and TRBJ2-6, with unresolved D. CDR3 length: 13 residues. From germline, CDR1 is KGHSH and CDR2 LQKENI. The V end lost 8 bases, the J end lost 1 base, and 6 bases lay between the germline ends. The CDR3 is CASSPSGANVLTF. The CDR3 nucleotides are TGTGCCAGCAGCCCATCTGGGGCCAACGTCCTGACTTTC.

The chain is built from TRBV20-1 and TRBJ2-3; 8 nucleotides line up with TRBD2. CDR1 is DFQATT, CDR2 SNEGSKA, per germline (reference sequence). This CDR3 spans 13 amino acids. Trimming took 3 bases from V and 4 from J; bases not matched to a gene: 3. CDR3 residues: CSASGRVADTQYF. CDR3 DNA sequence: TGCAGTGCTAGCGGGAGGGTGGCAGATACGCAGTATTTT.

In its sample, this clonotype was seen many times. The CDR3 DNA reads TGTGCCAGCAGCCAAGACGGGACAGGGGGTCCTAATGAAAAACTGTTTTTT. Its protein product is CASSQDGTGGPNEKLFF. The V and J genes are TRBV4-2 and TRBJ1-4, with 11 bases identical to TRBD1. Losses at the gene ends were 0 bases for V and 3 bases for J; bases not matched to a gene: 3. The CDR3 loop spans 17 amino acids. Germline V gene data show CDR1 as LGHNA and CDR2 as YNFKEQ.

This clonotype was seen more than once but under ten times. This CDR3 is CASSEDGGRLTGELFF. DNA for the CDR3: TGTGCCAGCAGTGAAGATGGAGGGAGGCTCACCGGGGAGCTGTTTTTT. The J gene is TRBJ2-2, the V gene TRBV2; possibly TRBD2 for D (6 bases). There are 16 residues in the CDR3. Trimming pared 1 base from V and 4 bases from J, leaving 13 bases between. Germline lookup yields CDR1 SNHLY and CDR2 FYNNEI.

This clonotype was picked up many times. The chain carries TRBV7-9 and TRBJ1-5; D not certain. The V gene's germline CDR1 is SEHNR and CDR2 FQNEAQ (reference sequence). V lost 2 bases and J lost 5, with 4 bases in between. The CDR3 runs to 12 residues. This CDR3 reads CASSLQDQPQHF. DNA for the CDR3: TGTGCCAGCAGCTTACAGGATCAGCCCCAGCATTTT.

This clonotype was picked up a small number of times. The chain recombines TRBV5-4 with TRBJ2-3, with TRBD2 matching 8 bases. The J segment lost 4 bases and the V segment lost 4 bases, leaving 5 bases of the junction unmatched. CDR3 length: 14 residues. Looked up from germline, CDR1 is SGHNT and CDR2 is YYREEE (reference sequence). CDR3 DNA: TGTGCCAGCAGCCGGGGGGGCACGGCAGATACGCAGTATTTT. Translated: CASSRGGTADTQYF.

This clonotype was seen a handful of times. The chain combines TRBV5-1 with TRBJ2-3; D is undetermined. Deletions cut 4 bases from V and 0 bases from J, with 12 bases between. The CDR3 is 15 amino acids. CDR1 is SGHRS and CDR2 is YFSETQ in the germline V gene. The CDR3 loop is CASSARTASTDTQYF. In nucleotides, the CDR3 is TGCGCCAGCAGCGCCCGGACGGCGAGCACAGATACGCAGTATTTT.

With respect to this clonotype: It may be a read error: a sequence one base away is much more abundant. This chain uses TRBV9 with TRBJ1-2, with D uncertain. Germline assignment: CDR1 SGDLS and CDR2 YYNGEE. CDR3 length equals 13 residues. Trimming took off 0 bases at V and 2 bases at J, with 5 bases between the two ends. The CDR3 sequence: CASSVEPNYGYTF. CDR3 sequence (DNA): TGTGCCAGCAGCGTAGAGCCGAACTATGGCTACACCTTC.

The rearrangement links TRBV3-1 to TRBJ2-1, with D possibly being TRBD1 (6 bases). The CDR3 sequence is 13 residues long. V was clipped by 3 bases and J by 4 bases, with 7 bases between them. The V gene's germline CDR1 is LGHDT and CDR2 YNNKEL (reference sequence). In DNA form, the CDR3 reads TGTGCCAGCAGCCACACAGGGTACAATGAGCAGTTCTTC. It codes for CASSHTGYNEQFF.

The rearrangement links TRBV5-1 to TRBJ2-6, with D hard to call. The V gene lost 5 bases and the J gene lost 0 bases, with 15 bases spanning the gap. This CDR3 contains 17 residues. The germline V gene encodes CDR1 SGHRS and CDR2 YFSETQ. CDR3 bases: TGCGCCAGCAGTTTACCCCGTGACTTCTCTGGGGCCAACGTCCTGACTTTC. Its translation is CASSLPRDFSGANVLTF. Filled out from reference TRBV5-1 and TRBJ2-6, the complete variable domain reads KAGVTQTPRYLIKTRGQQVTLSCSPISGHRSVSWYQQTPGQGLQFLFEYFSETQRNKGNFPGRFSGRQFSNSRSEMNVSTLELGDSALYLCASSLPRDFSGANVLTFGAGSRLTVL.

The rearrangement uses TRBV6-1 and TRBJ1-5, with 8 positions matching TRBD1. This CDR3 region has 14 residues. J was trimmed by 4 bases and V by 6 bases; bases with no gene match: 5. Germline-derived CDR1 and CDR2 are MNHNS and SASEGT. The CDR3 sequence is CASRSDRENQPQHF. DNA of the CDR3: TGTGCCAGCAGGTCGGACAGGGAAAATCAGCCCCAGCATTTT.

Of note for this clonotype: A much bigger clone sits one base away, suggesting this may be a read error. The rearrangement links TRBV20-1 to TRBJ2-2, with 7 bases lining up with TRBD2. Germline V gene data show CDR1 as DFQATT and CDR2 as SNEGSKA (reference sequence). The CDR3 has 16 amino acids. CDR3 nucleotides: TGCTGTGCTAGGAACACCGGGACTATTGCCGCCGGGGAGCTGTTTTTT. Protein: CCARNTGTIAAGELFF.

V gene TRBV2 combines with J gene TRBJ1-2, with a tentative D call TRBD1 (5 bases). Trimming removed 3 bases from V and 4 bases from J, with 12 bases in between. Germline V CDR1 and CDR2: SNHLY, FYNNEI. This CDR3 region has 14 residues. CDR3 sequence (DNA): TGTGCCAGCAGTGATTCACAGGTCGGCTATGGCTACACCTTC. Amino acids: CASSDSQVGYGYTF.

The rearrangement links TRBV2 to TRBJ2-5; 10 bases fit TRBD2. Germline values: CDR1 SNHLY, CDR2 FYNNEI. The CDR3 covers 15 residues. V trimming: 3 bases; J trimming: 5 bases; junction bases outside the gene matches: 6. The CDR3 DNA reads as TGTGCCAGCAGTGACGAAGCGGGAGGGAGGGAGACCCAGTACTTC. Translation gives CASSDEAGGRETQYF.

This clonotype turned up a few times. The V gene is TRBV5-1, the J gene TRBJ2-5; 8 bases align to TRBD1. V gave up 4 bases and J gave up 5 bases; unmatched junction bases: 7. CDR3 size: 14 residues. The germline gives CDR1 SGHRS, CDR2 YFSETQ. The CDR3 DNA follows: TGCGCCAGCAGCGCGACAGGGGTTGAGGAGACCCAGTACTTC. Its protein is CASSATGVEETQYF.

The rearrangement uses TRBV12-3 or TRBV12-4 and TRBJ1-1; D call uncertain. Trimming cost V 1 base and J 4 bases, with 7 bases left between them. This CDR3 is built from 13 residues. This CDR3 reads CASSLEQFTEAFF. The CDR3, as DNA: TGTGCCAGCAGTTTAGAGCAGTTCACTGAAGCTTTCTTT.

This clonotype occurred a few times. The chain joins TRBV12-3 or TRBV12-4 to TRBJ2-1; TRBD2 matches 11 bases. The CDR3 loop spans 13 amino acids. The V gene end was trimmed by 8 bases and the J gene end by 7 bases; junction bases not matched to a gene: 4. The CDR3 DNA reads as TGTGCCAGCGGACTAGCGGGTTTTAATGAGCAGTTCTTC. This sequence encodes CASGLAGFNEQFF.